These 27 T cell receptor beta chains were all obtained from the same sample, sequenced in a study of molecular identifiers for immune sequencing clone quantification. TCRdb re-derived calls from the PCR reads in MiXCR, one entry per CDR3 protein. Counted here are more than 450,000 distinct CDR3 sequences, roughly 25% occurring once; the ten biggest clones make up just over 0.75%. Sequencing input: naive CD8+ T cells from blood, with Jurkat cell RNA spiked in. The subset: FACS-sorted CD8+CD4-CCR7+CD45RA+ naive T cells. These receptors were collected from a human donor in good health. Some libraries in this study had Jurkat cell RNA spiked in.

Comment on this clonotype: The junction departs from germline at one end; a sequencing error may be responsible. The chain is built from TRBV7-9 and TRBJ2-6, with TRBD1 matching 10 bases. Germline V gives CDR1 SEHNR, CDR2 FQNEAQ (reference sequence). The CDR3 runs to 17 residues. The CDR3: CASSFPGQGSGANVLSF. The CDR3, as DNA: TGTGCCAGCAGCTTTCCGGGACAGGGGTCTGGGGCCAACGTCCTGTCTTTC.

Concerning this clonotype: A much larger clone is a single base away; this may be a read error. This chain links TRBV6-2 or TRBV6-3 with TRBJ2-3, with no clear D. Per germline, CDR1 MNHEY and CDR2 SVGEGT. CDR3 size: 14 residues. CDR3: CASSYLSATDTQCF. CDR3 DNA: TGTGCCAGCAGTTACTTGTCCGCCACAGATACGCAGTGTTTT.

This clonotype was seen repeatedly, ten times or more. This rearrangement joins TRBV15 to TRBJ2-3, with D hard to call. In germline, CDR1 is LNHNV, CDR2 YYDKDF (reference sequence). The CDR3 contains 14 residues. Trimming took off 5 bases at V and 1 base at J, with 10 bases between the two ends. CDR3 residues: CATSGVYGTDTQYF. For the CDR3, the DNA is TGTGCCACCAGCGGAGTTTACGGCACAGATACGCAGTATTTT.

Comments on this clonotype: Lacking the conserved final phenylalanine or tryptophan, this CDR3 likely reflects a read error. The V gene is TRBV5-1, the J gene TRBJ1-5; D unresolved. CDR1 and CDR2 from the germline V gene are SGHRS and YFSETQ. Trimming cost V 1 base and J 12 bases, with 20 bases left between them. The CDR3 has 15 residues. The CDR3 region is CASSLMGYCFERQHV. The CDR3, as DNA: TGCGCCAGCAGCTTGATGGGGTACTGTTTCGAGCGCCAGCATGTT.

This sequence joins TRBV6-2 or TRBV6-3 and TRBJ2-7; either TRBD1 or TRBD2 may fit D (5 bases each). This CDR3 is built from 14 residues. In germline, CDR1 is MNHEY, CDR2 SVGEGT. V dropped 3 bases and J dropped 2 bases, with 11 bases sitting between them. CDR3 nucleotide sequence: TGTGCCAGCAGTTATTATGGGGGACCCTACGAGCAGTACTTC. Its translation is CASSYYGGPYEQYF.

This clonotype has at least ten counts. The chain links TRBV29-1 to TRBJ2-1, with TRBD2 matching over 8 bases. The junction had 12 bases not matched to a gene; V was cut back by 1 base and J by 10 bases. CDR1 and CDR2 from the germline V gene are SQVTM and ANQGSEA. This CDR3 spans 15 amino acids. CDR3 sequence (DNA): TGCAGCGTTGAAGTCCAGCGGGAGAATACACGGGAGCAGTTCTTC. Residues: CSVEVQRENTREQFF.

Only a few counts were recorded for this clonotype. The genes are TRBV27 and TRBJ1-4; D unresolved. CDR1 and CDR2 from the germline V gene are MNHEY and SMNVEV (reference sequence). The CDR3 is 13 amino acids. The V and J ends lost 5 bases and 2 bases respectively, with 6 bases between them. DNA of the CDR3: TGTGCCAGCAGTCCCAGGACTAATGAAAAACTGTTTTTT. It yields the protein CASSPRTNEKLFF.

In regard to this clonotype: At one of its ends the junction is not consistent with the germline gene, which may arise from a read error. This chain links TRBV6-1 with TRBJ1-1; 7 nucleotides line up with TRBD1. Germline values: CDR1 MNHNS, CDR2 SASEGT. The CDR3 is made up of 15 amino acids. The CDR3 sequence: CTSSVSKGADTEAFF. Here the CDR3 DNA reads TGTACCAGCAGTGTATCCAAGGGGGCAGACACTGAAGCTTTCTTT.

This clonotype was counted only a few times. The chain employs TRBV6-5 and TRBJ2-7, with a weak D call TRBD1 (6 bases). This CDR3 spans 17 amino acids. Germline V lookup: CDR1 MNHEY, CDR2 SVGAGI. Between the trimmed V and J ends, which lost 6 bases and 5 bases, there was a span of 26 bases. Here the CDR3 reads CASSPEGYIRTANEQYF. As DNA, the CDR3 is TGTGCCAGCAGCCCCGAGGGATATATCCGGACAGCTAACGAGCAGTACTTC.

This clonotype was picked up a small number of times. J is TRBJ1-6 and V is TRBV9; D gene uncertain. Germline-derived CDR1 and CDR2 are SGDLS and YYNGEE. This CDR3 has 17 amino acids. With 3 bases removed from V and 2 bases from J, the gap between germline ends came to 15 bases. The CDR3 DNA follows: TGTGCCAGCAGCGGCCCTCCCTGGCAAGCCTATAATTCACCCCTCCACTTT. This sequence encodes CASSGPPWQAYNSPLHF.

The CDR3 region is CASGWVTNYGYTF. The CDR3 coding sequence is TGTGCCAGCGGTTGGGTAACTAACTATGGCTACACCTTC. The chain recombines TRBV6-5 with TRBJ1-2; D call uncertain. V was trimmed by 8 bases and J by 0 bases, leaving 10 bases between them. Germline V lookup: CDR1 MNHEY, CDR2 SVGAGI. This CDR3 spans 13 amino acids.

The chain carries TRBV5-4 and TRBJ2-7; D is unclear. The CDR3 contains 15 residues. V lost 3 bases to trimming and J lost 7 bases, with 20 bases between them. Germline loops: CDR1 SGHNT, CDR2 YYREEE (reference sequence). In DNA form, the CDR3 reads TGTGCCAGCAGCTGGCAGGCCTCCCAATACGATGAGCAGTACTTC. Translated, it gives CASSWQASQYDEQYF.

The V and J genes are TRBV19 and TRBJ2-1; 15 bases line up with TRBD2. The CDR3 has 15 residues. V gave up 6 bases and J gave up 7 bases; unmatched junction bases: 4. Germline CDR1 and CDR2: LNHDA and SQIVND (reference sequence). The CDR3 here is CASRLGTSGGNEQFF. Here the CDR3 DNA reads TGTGCCAGTAGATTGGGGACTAGCGGGGGGAATGAGCAGTTCTTC.

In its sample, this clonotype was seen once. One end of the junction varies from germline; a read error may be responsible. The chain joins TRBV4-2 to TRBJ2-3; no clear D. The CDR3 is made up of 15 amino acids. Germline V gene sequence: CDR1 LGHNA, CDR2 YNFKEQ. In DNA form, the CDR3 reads TGTGCCAGCAGCGGTTCCCTGTCGGAAGCAGATGCGCAGTATTTT. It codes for CASSGSLSEADAQYF.

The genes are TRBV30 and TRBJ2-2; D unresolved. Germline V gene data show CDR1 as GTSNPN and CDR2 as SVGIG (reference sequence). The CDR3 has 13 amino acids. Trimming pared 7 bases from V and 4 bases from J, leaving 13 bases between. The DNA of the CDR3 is TGTGCCTTATTCCCTTCCTTCACCGGGGAGCTGTTTTTT. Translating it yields CALFPSFTGELFF.

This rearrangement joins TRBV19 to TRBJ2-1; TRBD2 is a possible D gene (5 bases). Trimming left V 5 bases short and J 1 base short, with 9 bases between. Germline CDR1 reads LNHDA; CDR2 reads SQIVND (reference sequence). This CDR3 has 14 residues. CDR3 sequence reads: CASSVGVSYNEQFF. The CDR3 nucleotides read TGTGCCAGTAGTGTCGGGGTTTCCTACAATGAGCAGTTCTTC.

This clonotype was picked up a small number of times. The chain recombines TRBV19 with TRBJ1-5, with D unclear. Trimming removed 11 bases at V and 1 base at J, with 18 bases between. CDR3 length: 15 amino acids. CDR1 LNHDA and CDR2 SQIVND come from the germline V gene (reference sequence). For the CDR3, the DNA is TGTGCCTCAAATCCCCTTTTAGGAAGCAATCAGCCCCAGCATTTT. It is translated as CASNPLLGSNQPQHF.

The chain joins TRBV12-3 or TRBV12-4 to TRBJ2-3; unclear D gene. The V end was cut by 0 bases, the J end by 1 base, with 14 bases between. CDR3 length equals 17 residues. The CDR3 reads CASSLARSRTGTDTQYF. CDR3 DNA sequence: TGTGCCAGCAGTTTAGCGCGGAGCAGAACCGGCACAGATACGCAGTATTTT.

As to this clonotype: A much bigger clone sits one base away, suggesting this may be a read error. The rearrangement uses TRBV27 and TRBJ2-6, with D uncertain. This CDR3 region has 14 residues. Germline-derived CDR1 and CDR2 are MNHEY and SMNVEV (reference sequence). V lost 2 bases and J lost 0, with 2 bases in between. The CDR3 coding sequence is TGTGCCAGCAGTTTACACTCTGGGGCCAACGTCCTGACTTTC. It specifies CASSLHSGANVLTF.

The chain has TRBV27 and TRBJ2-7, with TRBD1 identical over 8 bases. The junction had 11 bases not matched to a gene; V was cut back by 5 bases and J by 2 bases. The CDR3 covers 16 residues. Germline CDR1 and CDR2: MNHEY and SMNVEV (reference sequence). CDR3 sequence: CASSPGQAYTPYEQYF. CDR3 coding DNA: TGTGCCAGCAGTCCGGGACAGGCCTATACCCCCTACGAGCAGTACTTC.

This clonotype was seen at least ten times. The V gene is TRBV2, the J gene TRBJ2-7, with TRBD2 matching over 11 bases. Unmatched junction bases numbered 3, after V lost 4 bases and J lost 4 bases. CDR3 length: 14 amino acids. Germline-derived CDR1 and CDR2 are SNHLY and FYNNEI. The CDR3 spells CASSAGTSGYEQYF. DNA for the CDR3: TGTGCCAGCAGTGCCGGGACTAGCGGTTACGAGCAGTACTTC.

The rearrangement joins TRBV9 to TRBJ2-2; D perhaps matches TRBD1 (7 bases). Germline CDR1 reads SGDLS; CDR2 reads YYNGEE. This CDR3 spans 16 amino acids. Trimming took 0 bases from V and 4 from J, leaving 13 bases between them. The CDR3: CASSVVPQGGTGELFF. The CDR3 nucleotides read TGTGCCAGCAGCGTAGTTCCCCAGGGGGGCACCGGGGAGCTGTTTTTT.

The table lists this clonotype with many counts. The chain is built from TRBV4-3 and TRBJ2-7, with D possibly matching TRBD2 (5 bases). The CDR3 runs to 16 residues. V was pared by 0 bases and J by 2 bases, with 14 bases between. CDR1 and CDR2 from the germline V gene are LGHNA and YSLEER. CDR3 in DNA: TGCGCCAGCAGCCAAGAACGGACTCTGCCTCCCTACGAGCAGTACTTC. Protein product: CASSQERTLPPYEQYF.

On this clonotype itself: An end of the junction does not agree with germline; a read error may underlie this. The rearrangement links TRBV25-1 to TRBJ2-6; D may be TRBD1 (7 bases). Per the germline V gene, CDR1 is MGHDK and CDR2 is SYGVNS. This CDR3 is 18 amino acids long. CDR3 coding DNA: TGTGCCAGGACCAACCGCGGGACAGAACCCTCTGGGGCCAACGTCCTGCCTTTC. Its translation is CARTNRGTEPSGANVLPF.

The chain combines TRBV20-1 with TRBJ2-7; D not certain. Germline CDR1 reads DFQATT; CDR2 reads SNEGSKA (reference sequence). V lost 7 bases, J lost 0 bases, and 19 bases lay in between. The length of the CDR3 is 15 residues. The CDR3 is CSGRAISESSYEQYF. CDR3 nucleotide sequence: TGCAGTGGGCGAGCCATCTCGGAGAGCTCCTACGAGCAGTACTTC.

The CDR3 here is CSARDRLAGVYEQYF. CDR3 in DNA: TGCAGTGCTAGAGACCGACTAGCGGGGGTCTACGAGCAGTACTTC. The rearrangement uses TRBV20-1 and TRBJ2-7; 12 bases align to TRBD2. Germline CDR1 reads DFQATT; CDR2 reads SNEGSKA (reference sequence). The CDR3 is made up of 15 amino acids. V was clipped by 0 bases and J by 3 bases; unmatched bases: 3.

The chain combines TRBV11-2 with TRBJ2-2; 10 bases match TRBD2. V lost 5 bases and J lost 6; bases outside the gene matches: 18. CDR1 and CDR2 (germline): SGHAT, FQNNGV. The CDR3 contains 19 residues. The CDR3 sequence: CASSPKLAGKIVGAGELFF. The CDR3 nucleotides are TGTGCCAGCAGCCCTAAACTAGCGGGAAAAATAGTAGGTGCCGGGGAGCTGTTTTTT.